A single sample is the source of the 24 T cell receptor beta chains below, sequenced in a study of cytomegalovirus exposure and HLA in healthy donors. Primers for the PCR totalled 60 Vbeta and 13 Jbeta. TCRdb's copy holds only in-frame clones and misses some; the assay was immunoSEQ multiplex PCR. The sample records 150,000 to 200,000 clones, roughly four fifths being singletons. The specimen sequenced was PBMCs. The receptors stem from a man between 50 and 59 years old in good health and CMV-seronegative.

The chain recombines TRBV6-5 with TRBJ2-7; 12 positions agree with TRBD2. CDR3 length: 16 amino acids. Germline V gene sequence: CDR1 MNHEY, CDR2 SVGAGI. The ends lost 2 bases at V and 6 bases at J; junction bases unmatched: 8. In DNA, the CDR3 is TGTGCCAGCAGTTACCGGCTAGCGGGAGGGCCGTTCGAGCAGTACTTC. Translated: CASSYRLAGGPFEQYF.

V is TRBV7-6 and J is TRBJ2-5; a weak D match, TRBD2 (6 bases). The J call may be mistaken, given a closer DNA end match to TRBJ2-7. Germline loops: CDR1 SGHVS, CDR2 FNYEAQ. The length of the CDR3 is 16 residues. CDR3 residues: CASSLGGPGGTYEQYF. As DNA, the CDR3 is TGTGCCAGCAGCTTAGGGGGACCCGGGGGAACCTACGAGCAGTACTTC.

The CDR3 nucleotides read TGTGCCGGGCAAGGACAGGGGTTTGAAAAACTGTTTTTT. Translating gives CAGQGQGFEKLFF. The rearrangement joins TRBV30 to TRBJ1-4, with 9 bases matching TRBD1. Germline V gene lookup returns CDR1 GTSNPN and CDR2 SVGIG (reference sequence). The ends lost 8 bases at V and 7 bases at J; junction bases unmatched: 8. The CDR3 extends over 13 amino acids.

V gene TRBV10-3 combines with J gene TRBJ2-7, with 7 bases matching TRBD2. Per the germline V gene, CDR1 is ENHRY and CDR2 is SYGVKD. The CDR3 contains 13 residues. V was clipped by 3 bases and J by 6 bases; unmatched bases: 5. The CDR3 DNA is TGTGCCATCAGTGACGGGGAGGGACGCGAGCAGTACTTC. Protein: CAISDGEGREQYF.

The rearrangement links TRBV10-3 to TRBJ2-2; D possibly corresponds to TRBD2 (7 bases). Trimming stripped 8 bases from V and 7 bases from J, with 20 bases between. The CDR3 length is 15 residues. Germline V lookup: CDR1 ENHRY, CDR2 SYGVKD. This CDR3 is CAIGGGGALVGELFF. CDR3 sequence (DNA): TGTGCCATCGGAGGGGGGGGCGCATTGGTCGGGGAGCTGTTTTTT.

This chain links TRBV4-3 with TRBJ2-1, with D perhaps TRBD2 (6 bases). The germline CDR1 and CDR2 sequences are LGHNA and YSLEER. The ends were cut back, 1 base at V and 10 bases at J, with 14 bases in the middle. The CDR3 runs to 14 residues. The chain's CDR3 is CASSQATGAWEQFF. CDR3 bases: TGCGCCAGCAGCCAAGCGACGGGAGCGTGGGAGCAGTTCTTC.

In nucleotides, the CDR3 is TGTGCCAGCAGCGCGCACAGGGTTTCGGTATACGAGCAGTACTTC. It encodes CASSAHRVSVYEQYF. The V and J genes are TRBV7-2 and TRBJ2-7; a weak D match, TRBD1 (6 bases). Germline V gives CDR1 SGHTA, CDR2 FQGNSA. Trimming cost V 5 bases and J 4 bases, with 18 bases left between them. The CDR3 length is 15 residues.

The gene calls are TRBV9 and TRBJ1-2; 7 bases line up with TRBD1. The CDR3 spans 17 residues. V shed 3 bases and J 8 bases; nucleotides not matched to a gene: 19. Germline assignment: CDR1 SGDLS and CDR2 YYNGEE. Here the CDR3 reads CASSAFPSGDRVPGYTF. CDR3 bases: TGTGCCAGCAGCGCCTTTCCCTCGGGGGACAGAGTACCGGGCTACACCTTC.

This rearrangement joins TRBV28 to TRBJ2-1; D gene ambiguous. The CDR3 runs 10 residues. With 10 bases removed from V and 9 bases from J, the gap between germline ends came to 10 bases. Germline V CDR1 and CDR2: MDHEN, SYDVKM. CDR3 nucleotide sequence: TGTGCCACCCTAAAGATTGAGCAGTTCTTC. This gives the protein CATLKIEQFF.

The chain has TRBV5-1 and TRBJ2-7; possible D gene TRBD2, 6 bases. The germline V and J ends were trimmed by 3 bases and 3 bases, with 19 bases remaining between them. Germline CDR1 SGHRS, CDR2 YFSETQ. The CDR3 totals 16 residues. In nucleotides, the CDR3 is TGCGCCAGCAGCTCGGCCTCCGGGACGGGGGTCTACGAGCAGTACTTC. Protein: CASSSASGTGVYEQYF.

The CDR3 loop is CASRVDRVVGYTF. CDR3 DNA: TGTGCCAGCAGAGTGGACAGGGTCGTCGGCTACACCTTC. The chain carries TRBV5-6 and TRBJ1-2; 8 nucleotides align to TRBD1. Trimming took 5 bases from V and 8 from J; bases not matched to a gene: 8. The CDR3 loop spans 13 amino acids. Per germline, CDR1 SGHDT and CDR2 YYEEEE.

The chain carries TRBV10-3 and TRBJ1-2; 7 bases align to TRBD1. V shed 5 bases and J 6 bases; nucleotides not matched to a gene: 6. This CDR3 comprises 13 residues. The germline gives CDR1 ENHRY, CDR2 SYGVKD. CDR3 amino acids: CAISKTGDNGYTF. CDR3 bases: TGTGCCATCAGTAAAACAGGGGATAATGGCTACACCTTC.

The chain recombines TRBV4-3 with TRBJ2-5; 9 positions match TRBD2. TRBJ2-7 matches the DNA end more closely, so the J call is doubtful. Germline V gene sequence: CDR1 LGHNA, CDR2 YSLEER. This CDR3 comprises 16 residues. This chain's CDR3 is CASSQTRASGRLEQYF. As DNA, the CDR3 is TGCGCCAGCAGCCAAACCCGCGCGAGCGGGAGGCTCGAGCAGTACTTC.

CDR3 amino acids: CASSLDRANQPQHF. The CDR3 coding sequence is TGTGCCAGCAGTTTAGACAGGGCAAATCAGCCCCAGCATTTT. The rearrangement uses TRBV28 and TRBJ1-5; 7 nucleotides align to TRBD1. This CDR3 has 14 residues. The V and J ends lost 2 bases and 4 bases, in that order; junction bases with no gene match: 2. The germline CDR1 and CDR2 sequences are MDHEN and SYDVKM.

The chain couples TRBV29-1 to TRBJ2-7; 7 bases line up with TRBD2. CDR1 is SQVTM, CDR2 ANQGSEA, per germline. The CDR3 loop spans 13 amino acids. Unmatched junction bases numbered 3, after V lost 1 base and J lost 3 bases. CDR3 residues: CSVEGGGSYEQYF. The DNA for the CDR3 is TGCAGCGTTGAAGGGGGGGGGAGCTACGAGCAGTACTTC.

The V call is TRBV28, the J call TRBJ2-7; D may be TRBD2 (7 bases). This CDR3 region has 14 residues. V shed 6 bases and J shed 5 bases, with 17 bases lying between them. Germline assignment: CDR1 MDHEN and CDR2 SYDVKM. CDR3 DNA: TGTGCCAGCAGGGGTGGGGGGGGGCTCCACGAGCAGTACTTC. Translation gives CASRGGGGLHEQYF.

The chain is built from TRBV4-1 and TRBJ2-3; 7 bases map to TRBD1. The V segment lost 4 bases and the J segment 8 bases; nucleotides outside the gene matches: 9. This CDR3 spans 14 amino acids. The germline gives CDR1 MGHRA, CDR2 YSYEKL. CDR3 in amino acids: CASSPGQLEGTQYF. CDR3 in DNA: TGCGCCAGCAGCCCGGGACAGTTAGAAGGTACGCAGTATTTT.

This rearrangement joins TRBV11-2 to TRBJ2-3; D uncertain. Per germline, CDR1 SGHAT and CDR2 FQNNGV. This CDR3 region has 14 residues. V lost 1 base and J 4 bases, leaving 9 bases between the germline ends. Written as DNA, the CDR3 is TGTGCCAGCAGCTTAGCTACTCACTCAGATACGCAGTATTTT. As protein: CASSLATHSDTQYF.

V gene TRBV21-1 combines with J gene TRBJ2-7; the table's D call TRBD2 went unverified against the DNA. TRBV21-1 is an annotated pseudogene. This CDR3 is built from 13 residues. Written as DNA, the CDR3 is TGTGCCAGCAGCAAGGCGGAGGGCTACGAGCAGTACTTC. The encoded protein is CASSKAEGYEQYF.

J is TRBJ1-4 and V is TRBV11-1; D might be TRBD1 (5 bases). V was cut by 5 bases and J by 5 bases, with 15 bases left in between. Germline values: CDR1 SGHAT, CDR2 FQDESV (reference sequence). This CDR3 spans 15 amino acids. DNA for the CDR3: TGTGCCAGCAGCGACACAGGCAAGAGGAATGAAAAACTGTTTTTT. Protein sequence: CASSDTGKRNEKLFF.

CDR3: CASSLGQGGEKLFF. The CDR3 DNA sequence: TGTGCCAGCAGTTTAGGTCAGGGGGGTGAAAAACTGTTTTTT. The J gene is TRBJ1-4, the V gene TRBV28; TRBD1 agrees at 7 bases. Trimming cost V 2 bases and J 7 bases; bases outside gene matches: 4. The CDR3 extends over 14 amino acids. CDR1 is MDHEN and CDR2 is SYDVKM in the germline V gene.

A single count supports this clone. This chain uses TRBV9 with TRBJ2-3, with 11 positions matching TRBD1. V shed 4 bases and J 3 bases; nucleotides not matched to a gene: 13. The length of the CDR3 is 18 residues. The germline V gene has CDR1 SGDLS and CDR2 YYNGEE. The CDR3 coding sequence is TGTGCCAGCAGCTACAAGCCCGGGACAGGGGGGTTTACAGATACGCAGTATTTT. This translates into CASSYKPGTGGFTDTQYF.

This chain connects TRBV19 to TRBJ2-1; 8 nucleotides match TRBD2. V was pared by 5 bases and J by 2 bases, with 5 bases of the junction left unmatched. Per germline, CDR1 LNHDA and CDR2 SQIVND (reference sequence). The CDR3 spans 15 residues. The CDR3 nucleotides are TGTGCCAGTAGTCTGGCGGGAGGTACCTACAATGAGCAGTTCTTC. It specifies CASSLAGGTYNEQFF.

The chain has TRBV6-5 and TRBJ1-5, with D possibly TRBD1 on 5 matching bases. The CDR3 contains 14 residues. Per the germline V gene, CDR1 is MNHEY and CDR2 is SVGAGI. With 5 bases removed from V and 5 bases from J, the gap between germline ends came to 13 bases. DNA of the CDR3: TGTGCCAGCAGTGAAATGGTAGGGGATCAGCCCCAGCATTTT. This sequence encodes CASSEMVGDQPQHF.